The rows below give T cell receptor beta chains drawn from one sample of a study of blood T cells in healthy people across ages. TCRdb re-derived calls from the 5' RACE reads in MiXCR, one entry per CDR3 protein. The top ten hold around 15% of the sample, which has around 870,000 distinct CDR3 sequences, 25% to 35% seen once. Sequencing was carried out using blood. Receptors originate from an elderly woman in good health. Each CDR3 is given with its conserved first and last residue. A D gene is named only where the DNA matches it firmly. The size of a clone is reported for some rows only, either as once, few or many, or as a class for expanded clones.

D | J | size | V | DNA | CDR3
NA | TRBJ1-1 | NA | TRBV20-1 | TGCAGTGCTAGGCCCGTGAACACTGAAGCTTTCTTT | CSARPVNTEAFF
NA | TRBJ2-5 | many | TRBV7-2 | TGTGCCAGCAGCCGGCCTGGGACATCAGAGACCCAGTACTTC | CASSRPGTSETQYF
NA | TRBJ2-1 | many | TRBV6-2/TRBV6-3 | TGTGCCACCAAGTTTCGGGGGAGAATGTGGAATGAGCAGTTCTTC | CATKFRGRMWNEQFF
TRBD2 | TRBJ2-3 | once | TRBV20-1 | TGCAGTGCTTTACTAGCGGGACCAGATACGCAGTATTTT | CSALLAGPDTQYF
NA | TRBJ2-1 | few | TRBV21-1 | TGTGCCAGCACTCGGAAGGACAGGCGGGTTCAGCAGTTCTTC | CASTRKDRRVQQFF
TRBD1 | TRBJ2-7 | many | TRBV6-1 | TGTGCCAGCAGTGCACAGGGGTCCTACGAGCAGTACTTC | CASSAQGSYEQYF
NA | TRBJ1-1 | NA | TRBV5-1 | TGCGCCAGCAGCTGGTTCGGGTCCAGGCGGAACACTGAAGCTTTCTTT | CASSWFGSRRNTEAFF
NA | TRBJ2-5 | NA | TRBV30 | TGTGCCTGGAGTCTAGGGAGGGAGACCCAGTACTTC | CAWSLGRETQYF
NA | TRBJ1-1 | NA | TRBV20-1 | TGCAGTGCTACCACTGGACAGCTGGACACTGAAGCTTTCTTT | CSATTGQLDTEAFF
TRBD2 | TRBJ2-7 | NA | TRBV7-8 | TGTGCCAGCAGTCCAACTAGCGGGAGTGTAGGCGAGCAGTACTTC | CASSPTSGSVGEQYF
NA | TRBJ1-2 | NA | TRBV7-9 | TGTGCCAGCAGCTTAGCAGGGATTAGGGGCTACACCTTC | CASSLAGIRGYTF
NA | TRBJ2-5 | NA | TRBV7-7 | TGTGCCAGCAGCTTAGTGGAACTACAAGAGACCCAGTACTTC | CASSLVELQETQYF
NA | TRBJ2-5 | many | TRBV7-9 | TGTGCCAGCACCCAAAATGGGCTAGTGGGAGAGACCCAGTACTTC | CASTQNGLVGETQYF
NA | TRBJ2-5 | few | TRBV24-1 | TGTGCCACCAGTGATTTGGGGCAGCCTGAGAATGAGCAGTACTTC | CATSDLGQPENEQYF
NA | TRBJ1-2 | NA | TRBV27 | TGTGCCAGCAGTCGGGACCCCCACAGCTATGGCTACACCTTC | CASSRDPHSYGYTF
NA | TRBJ1-2 | NA | TRBV7-9 | TGTGCCAGCAGCTTACAGGGATTCTATGGCTACACCTTC | CASSLQGFYGYTF
NA | TRBJ1-5 | NA | TRBV12-3/TRBV12-4 | TGTGCCAGCAGTTTGAGCTATAATAGCAATCAGCCCCAGCATTTT | CASSLSYNSNQPQHF
NA | TRBJ2-3 | many | TRBV2 | TGTGCCAGCAGTGAGGCGGCAGATACGCAGTATTTT | CASSEAADTQYF
TRBD1 | TRBJ1-4 | NA | TRBV20-1 | TGCAGTGCTGCGGGACAGGGGGGGATTAATGAAAAACTGTTTTTT | CSAAGQGGINEKLFF
NA | TRBJ1-2 | NA | TRBV5-1 | TGCGCCAGCAGCATGTCCGGGGGCGACTATGGCTACACCTTC | CASSMSGGDYGYTF
TRBD1 | TRBJ1-2 | many | TRBV20-1 | TGCAGTGCTAGCCCCCGGACAGGGGGTAAAGGCTACACCTTC | CSASPRTGGKGYTF
NA | TRBJ2-1 | many | TRBV11-2 | TGTGCCAGCAGCGAGGTCAGTTTGGGCCATGAGCAGTTCTTC | CASSEVSLGHEQFF
NA | TRBJ1-5 | NA | TRBV2 | TGTGCCAGCAGTGCGAATCGCGGAGATCAGCCCCAGCATTTT | CASSANRGDQPQHF
TRBD2 | TRBJ2-6 | many | TRBV28 | TGTGCCAGCAGTCGTAGCGGGGCCTACTCTGGGGCCAACGTCCTGACTTTC | CASSRSGAYSGANVLTF
NA | TRBJ1-2 | many | TRBV6-1 | TGTGCCAGCAGTGCGGGCAGCCTTTCTTATGGCTACACCTTC | CASSAGSLSYGYTF
NA | TRBJ2-3 | NA | TRBV9 | TGTGCCAGCAGCGTAGGAGGTGCCCCGTTTAATCGACTACACACAGATACGCAGTATTTT | CASSVGGAPFNRLHTDTQYF
NA | TRBJ2-3 | few | TRBV20-1 | TGCAGTGCAAGTCCAAGGGGGTTAGGGAGCACAGATACGCAGTATTTT | CSASPRGLGSTDTQYF
TRBD2 | TRBJ2-5 | NA | TRBV4-3 | TGCGCCAGCGGCCAAGTTGGGACTAGCGGGAGAGACAATGAGCAGTACTTC | CASGQVGTSGRDNEQYF
NA | TRBJ1-2 | NA | TRBV7-2 | TGTGCCGGCAGCTTAACGGACTATGGCTACACCTTC | CAGSLTDYGYTF
NA | TRBJ1-2 | NA | TRBV5-5 | TGTGCCCACAGCCCTGCGGGGATCCGCCACTATGGCTACACCTTC | CAHSPAGIRHYGYTF
NA | TRBJ2-1 | NA | TRBV2 | TGTGCCAGCAGGGCAGTGACCCACAACGAGCAGTTCTTC | CASRAVTHNEQFF
NA | TRBJ2-2 | few | TRBV20-1 | TGCAGTGCTAGAGATACCAGGGACGGGGAGCTGTTTTTT | CSARDTRDGELFF
TRBD2 | TRBJ2-1 | few | TRBV7-6 | TGTGCCAGCAGCTCCAGCCCACTAGCGGGAGGGCCCGATGAGCAGTTCTTC | CASSSSPLAGGPDEQFF
NA | TRBJ1-6 | few | TRBV6-1 | TGTGCCAGCAGGTTGACAGTCTATAATTCACCCCTCCACTTT | CASRLTVYNSPLHF
TRBD1 | TRBJ2-2 | many | TRBV29-1 | TGCAGCGTTACAGGGGGCGCGAACACCGGGGAGCTGTTTTTT | CSVTGGANTGELFF
TRBD2 | TRBJ2-3 | NA | TRBV20-1 | TGCAGTGCTAGAGATTGGGGGGAGGGAGCGGATACGCAGTATTTT | CSARDWGEGADTQYF
NA | TRBJ2-7 | many | TRBV7-2 | TGTGCCAGCAGCTTAGGCGGGGTTGGCGAGCAGTACTTC | CASSLGGVGEQYF
NA | TRBJ1-6 | NA | TRBV30 | TGTGCCTGCTCTGACAGAATTAATTCACCCCTCCACTTT | CACSDRINSPLHF
NA | TRBJ1-1 | NA | TRBV27 | TGTGCCAGCAGTTTAATGCCGAGAACTGAAGCTTTCTTT | CASSLMPRTEAFF
NA | TRBJ1-6 | NA | TRBV28 | TGTGCCAGCAGTTCTGGCCGGGACATAAGGGCGTCTAATTCACCCCTCCACTTT | CASSSGRDIRASNSPLHF
TRBD2 | TRBJ2-1 | few | TRBV11-3 | TGTGCCAGCAGCTTACACTTTGGGCCCAGCGGGGATAGCAATGAGCAGTTCTTC | CASSLHFGPSGDSNEQFF
TRBD1 | TRBJ2-1 | NA | TRBV7-2 | TGTGCCAGCAGCCCCCGGACAGGGACCAACAATGAGCAGTTCTTC | CASSPRTGTNNEQFF
NA | TRBJ2-5 | few | TRBV11-2 | TGTGCCAGCAGCTTAGGTGAATCGTATAGCTTCCAAGAGACCCAGTACTTC | CASSLGESYSFQETQYF
NA | TRBJ1-2 | many | TRBV27 | TGTGCCAGCAGTTTAAACGGGGGCTGGGGCTATGGCTACACCTTC | CASSLNGGWGYGYTF
NA | TRBJ2-1 | many | TRBV29-1 | TGCAGCGCGGGATGGGGGGCGGGCAATGAGCAGTTCTTC | CSAGWGAGNEQFF
TRBD1 | TRBJ2-3 | many | TRBV6-6 | TGTGCCAGCGCCCTAGGGGGCAACACAGATACGCAGTATTTT | CASALGGNTDTQYF
NA | TRBJ1-1 | once | TRBV20-1 | TGCAGTGCTAGAGATATGAGGGGAGGGGGGAACACTGAAGCTTTCTTT | CSARDMRGGGNTEAFF
NA | TRBJ2-5 | NA | TRBV20-1 | TGCAGTGCCAAGACGGTCCAAGAGACCCAGTACTTC | CSAKTVQETQYF
TRBD2 | TRBJ2-3 | many | TRBV7-9 | TGTGCCAGCAGCCCACCGCGCCGGACTAGCGGGGGGCCAGGTGATACGCAGTATTTT | CASSPPRRTSGGPGDTQYF
NA | TRBJ2-1 | NA | TRBV5-1 | TGCGCCACCCGGTTCTCGACTACACCGAGCTCCTACAATGAGCAGTTCTTC | CATRFSTTPSSYNEQFF
NA | TRBJ1-4 | NA | TRBV30 | TGTGCCTGGGGAAGGGGAGGAAATAATGAAAAACTGTTTTTT | CAWGRGGNNEKLFF
NA | TRBJ1-2 | many | TRBV20-1 | TGCAGTGCTAGAGACAGGCAAGCTAACTATGGCTACACCTTC | CSARDRQANYGYTF
NA | TRBJ1-5 | NA | TRBV6-2/TRBV6-3 | TGTGCCAGCAGTTACTCGTCAGAGCGGTATCAGTCCCAGCATTTT | CASSYSSERYQSQHF
TRBD1 | TRBJ1-4 | many | TRBV29-1 | TGCAGCGTTGCCGGACAGGGTGGTGAAAAACTGTTTTTT | CSVAGQGGEKLFF
TRBD1 | TRBJ2-7 | NA | TRBV3-1 | TGTGCCAGCAGCCGGGGACAGGCTACTTCCTACGAGCAGTACTTC | CASSRGQATSYEQYF
TRBD1 | TRBJ2-5 | many | TRBV7-9 | TGTGCCAGCAGCTTACCCCGGGACAGTGAGACCCAGTACTTC | CASSLPRDSETQYF
NA | TRBJ2-1 | few | TRBV14 | TGTGCCAGCAGCCAAGAAAGTGGCTCCTACAATGAGCAGTTCTTC | CASSQESGSYNEQFF
TRBD1 | TRBJ1-5 | NA | TRBV2 | TGTGCCAGCAGTGGAGGGGGACAGGCTAATCAGCCCCAGCATTTT | CASSGGGQANQPQHF
NA | TRBJ2-5 | NA | TRBV27 | TGTGCCAGCAGTTTAGCGGGGGCGCGGGCGGAGACCCAGTACTTC | CASSLAGARAETQYF
NA | TRBJ2-1 | many | TRBV20-1 | TGCAGTGCGGAGGGGCCGGGCGACAATGAGCAGTTCTTC | CSAEGPGDNEQFF